What follows are 21 T cell receptor beta chains derived from one specimen sequenced in a study of regulatory T cells in long-lasting Graves disease. This sample's time point: newly diagnosed GD, antithyroid drugs for less than 3 months. The TCR library was made from RNA that had been extracted from PBMCs in TRIzol. With iRepertoire HTBI primers and Arm-PCR of CDR3 regions, TCR beta libraries were built. MiXCR, applied by TCRdb to the multiplex PCR reads, yields one record per CDR3 protein. The sample records hundreds of thousands of distinct CDR3 sequences, roughly 15% being singletons. The sample also formed part of further work on T cells in Graves' hyperthyroidism and ophthalmopathy.

The sample consisted of peripheral blood mononuclear cells (PBMCs), taken at new diagnosis, from a patient treated with antithyroid drugs. These receptors were obtained from a woman between 25 and 40 years old with Graves disease.

This clonotype came up many times. The chain has TRBV5-1 and TRBJ1-5; D call uncertain. The CDR3 spans 15 residues. V was pared by 4 bases and J by 6 bases, with 17 bases between. Germline-derived CDR1 and CDR2 are SGHRS and YFSETQ. CDR3 loop: CASSPMDPTSQPQHF. CDR3 sequence (DNA): TGCGCCAGCAGCCCGATGGACCCTACCAGTCAGCCCCAGCATTTT.

The chain links TRBV20-1 to TRBJ1-4; D call uncertain. Trimming shortened V by 2 bases and J by 3 bases, and 4 bases separated the two germline ends. Germline CDR1 reads DFQATT; CDR2 reads SNEGSKA (reference sequence). This CDR3 region has 12 residues. CDR3 DNA: TGCAGTGCTAGACAGCCTAATGAAAAACTGTTTTTT. It yields the protein CSARQPNEKLFF.

V gene TRBV13 combines with J gene TRBJ1-2; no definite D call. The V end lost 5 bases, the J end lost 10 bases, and 11 bases lay between the germline ends. The CDR3 contains 11 residues. CDR1 and CDR2 (germline): PRHDT, FYEKMQ (reference sequence). The CDR3 reads CASSRGGDYTF. The CDR3, as DNA: TGTGCCAGCAGCCGGGGTGGTGACTACACCTTC.

This clonotype was counted many times. The V and J genes are TRBV9 and TRBJ1-1; D remains unclear. V was pared by 1 base and J by 0 bases, with 4 bases between. From germline, CDR1 is SGDLS and CDR2 YYNGEE. The CDR3 is 13 residues long. CDR3: CASSVTLNTEAFF. CDR3 nucleotide sequence: TGTGCCAGCAGCGTAACTCTGAACACTGAAGCTTTCTTT.

This clonotype was seen a few times. V and J are TRBV27 and TRBJ2-2; TRBD1 matches at 8 bases. This CDR3 has 15 amino acids. V dropped 5 bases and J dropped 3; count of bases not matched to a gene: 5. Germline loops: CDR1 MNHEY, CDR2 SMNVEV (reference sequence). This CDR3 reads CASSVRTGYTGELFF. The CDR3 DNA reads TGTGCCAGCAGTGTTAGGACAGGGTACACCGGGGAGCTGTTTTTT.

This clonotype was observed at least ten times. The junction differs from germline at one of its ends, possibly a read error. The chain is built from TRBV5-1 and TRBJ2-1; no clear D gene. In germline, CDR1 is SGHRS, CDR2 YFSETQ. CDR3 length: 15 residues. The CDR3 coding sequence is TGTGCCAGCAGCTTGGGCCCGGCAACCTACAATGAGCAGTTCTTC. Translating gives CASSLGPATYNEQFF.

This rearrangement joins TRBV6-9 to TRBJ2-2; TRBD2 agrees at 10 bases. Trimming took 3 bases from V and 6 from J; bases not matched to a gene: 7. This CDR3 has 16 residues. The germline V gene encodes CDR1 MNHGY and CDR2 SVAAGI. CDR3 amino acids: CASSYSGLAGAGELFF. CDR3 sequence (DNA): TGTGCCAGCAGTTACTCAGGTCTAGCGGGAGCCGGGGAGCTGTTTTTT.

This rearrangement joins TRBV5-1 to TRBJ2-4; the match to TRBD2 covers 14 bases. This CDR3 contains 16 residues. Germline V CDR1 and CDR2: SGHRS, YFSETQ. Trimming at V came to 5 bases and at J to 6 bases, leaving 7 bases not matched to a gene. The chain's CDR3 is CASSSETSGRGNIQYF. CDR3 DNA sequence: TGCGCCAGCAGTTCCGAGACTAGCGGGAGGGGAAACATTCAGTACTTC.

This clonotype has a handful of counts. CDR3 bases: TGCAGTGCTAGATCCATTCCCGGACAGGGGCGACAAGAGACCCAGTACTTC. Translating gives CSARSIPGQGRQETQYF. The V call is TRBV20-1, the J call TRBJ2-5, with 9 bases lining up with TRBD1. The CDR3 is 17 residues long. The ends lost 2 bases at V and 2 bases at J; junction bases unmatched: 12. Germline lookup yields CDR1 DFQATT and CDR2 SNEGSKA (reference sequence).

A few counts support this clonotype. The CDR3 DNA reads TGTGCCACCGCCCGGGACGGGACAAAACAGCCCCAGCATTTT. Its translation: CATARDGTKQPQHF. This chain connects TRBV6-1 to TRBJ1-5, with TRBD1 as a possible D gene (6 bases). Germline CDR1 MNHNS, CDR2 SASEGT. Trimming cost V 10 bases and J 7 bases, with 20 bases left between them. The CDR3 spans 14 residues.

This chain connects TRBV4-1 to TRBJ2-3; 10 nucleotides match TRBD2. After removal of 3 bases from V and 4 bases from J, the junction contained 13 bases not matched to a gene. Germline V gives CDR1 MGHRA, CDR2 YSYEKL. The CDR3 has 18 amino acids. The CDR3 DNA reads as TGCGCCAGCAGCCAGCCCACCCCGCTAGCGGGAGAATCAGATACGCAGTATTTT. This codes for CASSQPTPLAGESDTQYF.

This clonotype has just a few counts. The chain recombines TRBV6-1 with TRBJ2-2; 8 positions agree with TRBD1. The CDR3 loop spans 16 amino acids. Trimming removed 2 bases from V and 6 bases from J; junction bases left unmatched: 8. Germline V gene data show CDR1 as MNHNS and CDR2 as SASEGT. As DNA, the CDR3 is TGTGCCAGCAGTGAATACCGGACAGGGTTGTCCGGGGAGCTGTTTTTT. Protein: CASSEYRTGLSGELFF.

This sequence joins TRBV3-1 and TRBJ2-1, with 7 positions matching TRBD2. This CDR3 is built from 16 residues. Trimming removed 0 bases from V and 0 bases from J; junction bases left unmatched: 2. Germline values: CDR1 LGHDT, CDR2 YNNKEL (reference sequence). CDR3 bases: TGTGCCAGCAGCCAAGACTTAGCGGGCTCCTACAATGAGCAGTTCTTC. This codes for CASSQDLAGSYNEQFF.

This clonotype has at least ten counts. The CDR3 reads CAWSGQDLYGYTF. The CDR3 nucleotides are TGTGCCTGGAGTGGACAGGATTTATATGGCTACACCTTC. The chain carries TRBV30 and TRBJ1-2, with D possibly being TRBD1 (6 bases). V shed 1 base and J shed 5 bases, with 11 bases lying between them. Germline V gives CDR1 GTSNPN, CDR2 SVGIG (reference sequence). The CDR3 length is 13 residues.

This clonotype was picked up a small number of times. The chain combines TRBV20-1 with TRBJ1-2; D uncertain. V shed 1 base and J shed 4 bases, with 13 bases lying between them. This CDR3 has 14 amino acids. Per germline, CDR1 DFQATT and CDR2 SNEGSKA (reference sequence). As DNA, the CDR3 is TGCAGTGCTAGAGGCGGGGATTTAAGCTATGGCTACACCTTC. Residues: CSARGGDLSYGYTF.

There are a few counts of this clonotype. J is TRBJ2-7 and V is TRBV18; 7 bases line up with TRBD2. Germline V gene sequence: CDR1 KGHSH, CDR2 LQKENI. The length of the CDR3 is 15 residues. Losses at the gene ends were 0 bases for V and 4 bases for J; bases not matched to a gene: 6. The CDR3 nucleotides read TGTGCCAGCTCACCACCGGATAGCGGGCGGTACGAGCAGTACTTC. Translation gives CASSPPDSGRYEQYF. The variable domain in full, completed from reference TRBV18 and TRBJ2-7, reads NAGVMQNPRHLVRRRGQEARLRCSPMKGHSHVYWYRQLPEEGLKFMVYLQKENIIDESGMPKERFSAEFPKEGPSILRIQQVVRGDSAAYFCASSPPDSGRYEQYFGPGTRLTVT.

This clonotype was detected many times. The rearrangement joins TRBV6-1 to TRBJ2-5; 12 bases fit TRBD1. V lost 5 bases to trimming and J lost 5 bases; unmatched junction nucleotides: 15. The CDR3 totals 18 residues. Germline values: CDR1 MNHNS, CDR2 SASEGT. The CDR3 DNA reads TGTGCCAGCAGTACCAAACTGGCGGGACAGGGGGCGGCGGAGACCCAGTACTTC. Its translation: CASSTKLAGQGAAETQYF.

At least ten counts were recorded for this clonotype. This sequence joins TRBV7-8 and TRBJ2-7; 10 nucleotides align to TRBD2. Looked up from germline, CDR1 is SGHVS and CDR2 is FQNEAQ. This CDR3 contains 15 residues. V was clipped by 1 base and J by 3 bases; unmatched bases: 3. The CDR3 is CASSLGGTSVYEQYF. The CDR3 DNA sequence: TGTGCCAGCAGCTTAGGCGGGACTAGCGTCTACGAGCAGTACTTC. The variable domain in full, with the rest retrieved from reference TRBV7-8 and TRBJ2-7, is GAGVSQSPRYKVAKRGQDVALRCDPISGHVSLFWYQQALGQGPEFLTYFQNEAQLDKSGLPSDRFFAERPEGSVSTLKIQRTQQEDSAVYLCASSLGGTSVYEQYFGPGTRLTVT.

In nucleotides, the CDR3 is TGTGCCTGGAGTTACGGGACAGTGAACACCGGGGAGCTGTTTTTT. It specifies CAWSYGTVNTGELFF. The gene calls are TRBV30 and TRBJ2-2; 7 bases are a match to TRBD1. Germline V gives CDR1 GTSNPN, CDR2 SVGIG (reference sequence). J was trimmed by 1 base and V by 2 bases; bases with no gene match: 4. This CDR3 spans 15 amino acids.

This clonotype was recorded at least ten times. The chain links TRBV20-1 to TRBJ2-1; TRBD2 is a possible D gene (5 bases). The V end lost 6 bases, the J end lost 1 base, and 16 bases lay between the germline ends. Germline CDR1 and CDR2: DFQATT and SNEGSKA (reference sequence). The CDR3 has 15 amino acids. CDR3 loop: CSAEVDFSSYNEQFF. The CDR3 DNA sequence: TGCAGTGCGGAGGTGGACTTCTCATCCTACAATGAGCAGTTCTTC.

The table lists this clonotype with a few counts. The chain is built from TRBV11-2 and TRBJ1-2, with D possibly matching TRBD1 (5 bases). The germline V gene encodes CDR1 SGHAT and CDR2 FQNNGV. Trimming shortened V by 5 bases and J by 0 bases, and 10 bases separated the two germline ends. The length of the CDR3 is 14 residues. The CDR3 DNA reads TGTGCCAGCAGCCACGGGGCAGCTAACTATGGCTACACCTTC. The encoded protein is CASSHGAANYGYTF.